Each of the 32 T cell receptor beta chains below was sequenced from the same sample in a study of a mutant IDH1 vaccine in newly diagnosed glioma. Sequencing used immunoSEQ multiplex PCR; TCRdb keeps in-frame clones, though not all of them. Altogether about 41,000 clones are present, approximately 90% being singletons, with the ten largest covering 1.5%. Time point of the sample: week 35, safety follow-up. Every single dose of the vaccine, 300 ug of mutant IDH1 20-mer peptide, came with topical imiquimod. Their antigens are not known. Here the sequenced sample was PBMCs, taken from a glioma patient whose treatment included an IDH1 peptide vaccine. The receptors here all came from a man between 35 and 55 years old with glioma.

The chain has TRBV28 and TRBJ2-3; D is possibly TRBD2 (5 bases). The CDR3 is made up of 16 amino acids. The V gene lost 2 bases and the J gene lost 6 bases, with 18 bases spanning the gap. In germline, CDR1 is MDHEN, CDR2 SYDVKM. CDR3 sequence (DNA): TGTGCCAGCAGTTTACTATCTAGCCCCGATTGGGATACGCAGTATTTT. Protein sequence: CASSLLSSPDWDTQYF.

This clone was detected once. The J gene is TRBJ1-2, the V gene TRBV9; 9 bases are shared with TRBD1. This CDR3 contains 14 residues. V trimming: 3 bases; J trimming: 4 bases; junction bases outside the gene matches: 4. Germline CDR1 is SGDLS and CDR2 is YYNGEE. CDR3 in amino acids: CASSATGGAYGYTF. CDR3 bases: TGTGCCAGCAGCGCTACAGGGGGCGCCTATGGCTACACCTTC.

The chain uses TRBV19 and TRBJ2-7; D call uncertain. Trimming pared 3 bases from V and 2 bases from J, leaving 14 bases between. The CDR3 runs 15 residues. Looked up from germline, CDR1 is LNHDA and CDR2 is SQIVND (reference sequence). CDR3 residues: CASSMPGNLPYEQYF. As DNA, the CDR3 is TGTGCCAGTAGTATGCCCGGAAACCTCCCCTACGAGCAGTACTTC.

The gene calls are TRBV11-2 and TRBJ2-7; tentatively, D is TRBD1 or TRBD2 (5 bases each). The CDR3 loop spans 14 amino acids. Germline-derived CDR1 and CDR2 are SGHAT and FQNNGV. Deletions cut 4 bases from V and 6 bases from J, with 16 bases between. The CDR3 is CASSSLRGGGEQYF. Here the CDR3 DNA reads TGTGCCAGCAGCTCCCTCCGGGGCGGTGGCGAGCAGTACTTC.

CDR3 DNA: TGTGCCAGCAGCCAAGACACAGGGGGACAGCCCCAGCATTTT. It translates to CASSQDTGGQPQHF. The rearrangement uses TRBV4-2 and TRBJ1-5; TRBD1 aligns across 8 bases. V lost 0 bases, J lost 7 bases, and 2 bases stayed unmatched. Germline CDR1 is LGHNA and CDR2 is YNFKEQ. The length of the CDR3 is 14 residues.

V usage is TRBV29-1 and J usage is TRBJ2-5, with 7 nucleotides matching TRBD2. V lost 8 bases, J lost 5 bases, and 14 bases stayed unmatched. Germline values: CDR1 SQVTM, CDR2 ANQGSEA. The CDR3 sequence is 14 residues long. The CDR3 bases are TGCAGCTCCTCGGGAGGAGGTGTGGGTGAGACCCAGTACTTC. Encoded protein: CSSSGGGVGETQYF.

The chain joins TRBV7-2 to TRBJ2-7, with unresolved D. This CDR3 has 12 amino acids. Deletions cut 5 bases from V and 0 bases from J, with 5 bases between. Per germline, CDR1 SGHTA and CDR2 FQGNSA. As DNA, the CDR3 is TGTGCCAGCAGCCCCGGCTCCTACGAGCAGTACTTC. Translation gives CASSPGSYEQYF.

The V gene is TRBV2, the J gene TRBJ2-1; TRBD1 or TRBD2 may be the D gene (5 bases each). This CDR3 is built from 13 residues. V was shortened by 8 bases and J by 16 bases, with 24 bases between the two germline ends. Per the germline V gene, CDR1 is SNHLY and CDR2 is FYNNEI. Here the CDR3 reads CASGPDTGTLGFF. CDR3 sequence (DNA): TGTGCCAGCGGGCCCGACACCGGGACCCTGGGATTCTTC.

The chain combines TRBV25-1 with TRBJ2-1; TRBD2 matches at 12 bases. Looked up from germline, CDR1 is MGHDK and CDR2 is SYGVNS. Trimming at V came to 4 bases and at J to 12 bases, leaving 7 bases not matched to a gene. The CDR3 loop spans 14 amino acids. CDR3 DNA sequence: TGTGCCAGCAGTGGCCTAGCGGGAGGGGGCGGGCAGTTCTTC. It yields the protein CASSGLAGGGGQFF. Full variable domain (outside the CDR3, taken from reference TRBV25-1 and TRBJ2-1): EADIYQTPRYLVIGTGKKITLECSQTMGHDKMYWYQQDPGMELHLIHYSYGVNSTEKGDLSSESTVSRIRTEHFPLTLESARPSHTSQYLCASSGLAGGGGQFFGPGTRLTVL.

This clone has only one observation. The V gene is TRBV19, the J gene TRBJ1-2; TRBD1 agrees at 7 bases. V shed 7 bases, J shed 7 bases, and the junction held 9 bases outside the gene matches. There are 13 residues in the CDR3. Per germline, CDR1 LNHDA and CDR2 SQIVND (reference sequence). CDR3 DNA: TGTGCCAGTACTCGACAGGGTTCGGCTGGCTACACCTTC. This codes for CASTRQGSAGYTF.

CDR3 nucleotide sequence: TGTGCCAGCAGTTTTAGCGACTCCTACGAGCAGTACTTC. Translated, it gives CASSFSDSYEQYF. The rearrangement uses TRBV27 and TRBJ2-7; tentative D call: TRBD2 (5 bases). Trimming shortened V by 3 bases and J by 0 bases, and 6 bases separated the two germline ends. The CDR3 runs to 13 residues. The germline V gene encodes CDR1 MNHEY and CDR2 SMNVEV (reference sequence).

The rearrangement uses TRBV13 and TRBJ2-5, with 12 bases matching TRBD2. The CDR3 has 17 residues. Germline V lookup: CDR1 PRHDT, CDR2 FYEKMQ (reference sequence). The V segment lost 4 bases and the J segment 0 bases; nucleotides outside the gene matches: 6. The CDR3 bases are TGTGCCAGCAGCTCCCGACTAGCGGGGGCCAACCAAGAGACCCAGTACTTC. The encoded protein is CASSSRLAGANQETQYF.

This clone was counted once. The CDR3 bases are TGTGCCAGCAGCCCTAAGGGGGGAGGGACAGATACGCAGTATTTT. Protein product: CASSPKGGGTDTQYF. V and J are TRBV5-6 and TRBJ2-3, with D tentatively TRBD2 (7 bases). V lost 4 bases to trimming and J lost 3 bases, with 15 bases between them. This CDR3 spans 15 amino acids. Germline CDR1 reads SGHDT; CDR2 reads YYEEEE.

This chain joins TRBV18 and TRBJ1-3, with TRBD1 identical over 8 bases. The V gene end was trimmed by 4 bases and the J gene end by 0 bases; junction bases not matched to a gene: 5. CDR1 and CDR2 from the germline V gene are KGHSH and LQKENI. The CDR3 is 16 amino acids. The CDR3 sequence: CASSLGQALSGNTIYF. The CDR3 DNA is TGTGCCAGCTCACTGGGACAGGCTCTCTCTGGAAACACCATATATTTT.

The CDR3 region is CASSLPGSLAETQYF. In DNA form, the CDR3 reads TGTGCCAGCAGTTTACCCGGGAGTTTAGCAGAGACCCAGTACTTC. The chain has TRBV28 and TRBJ2-5, with D perhaps matching TRBD2 (6 bases). The germline gives CDR1 MDHEN, CDR2 SYDVKM. The CDR3 has 15 residues. The germline V and J ends were trimmed by 2 bases and 4 bases, with 14 bases remaining between them.

The CDR3 spells CASSPDRFNGYTF. The CDR3 DNA is TGTGCCAGCTCACCGGACAGGTTCAATGGCTACACCTTC. V and J are TRBV18 and TRBJ1-2; 7 nucleotides agree with TRBD1. Trimming took 3 bases from V and 6 from J; bases not matched to a gene: 4. Per the germline V gene, CDR1 is KGHSH and CDR2 is LQKENI. The CDR3 sequence is 13 residues long.

The chain is built from TRBV27 and TRBJ1-1; no definite D call. V was trimmed by 5 bases and J by 3 bases, leaving 10 bases between them. The CDR3 is 13 residues long. CDR1 and CDR2 (germline): MNHEY, SMNVEV (reference sequence). The CDR3 reads CASSLNTYTEAFF. The CDR3 nucleotides read TGTGCCAGCAGTCTTAACACCTACACTGAAGCTTTCTTT.

The V and J genes are TRBV6-4 and TRBJ1-1, with TRBD1 identical over 7 bases. CDR3 length: 15 amino acids. Looked up from germline, CDR1 is MRHNA and CDR2 is SNTAGT. Unmatched junction bases numbered 4, after V lost 0 bases and J lost 3 bases. CDR3 region: CASSDSGGAYTEAFF. In nucleotides, the CDR3 is TGTGCCAGCAGTGACTCAGGGGGCGCATACACTGAAGCTTTCTTT.

The V gene is TRBV11-2, the J gene TRBJ2-5, with 8 bases fitting TRBD2. This CDR3 is built from 18 residues. Germline V CDR1 and CDR2: SGHAT, FQNNGV. V lost 3 bases, J lost 2 bases, and 14 bases stayed unmatched. The CDR3 here is CASSFDGLAGGPQETQYF. The CDR3 DNA sequence: TGTGCCAGCAGCTTCGACGGGCTAGCGGGTGGACCGCAAGAGACCCAGTACTTC.

The V call is TRBV5-1, the J call TRBJ1-2, with a tentative D call TRBD1 (5 bases). The CDR3 has 15 residues. Germline values: CDR1 SGHRS, CDR2 YFSETQ. V gave up 2 bases and J gave up 8 bases, with 19 bases separating them. CDR3 bases: TGCGCCAGCAGCTTATCAGGGACCGCTAACTGGGGCTACACCTTC. Its translation: CASSLSGTANWGYTF.

The table lists this clone with a count of one. The rearrangement links TRBV10-2 to TRBJ1-2; D remains ambiguous. Germline lookup yields CDR1 WSHSY and CDR2 SAAADI. The CDR3 is made up of 13 amino acids. Trimming stripped 2 bases from V and 1 base from J, with 5 bases between. As DNA, the CDR3 is TGCGCCAGCAGTGAGACGATTAACTATGGCTACACCTTC. It encodes CASSETINYGYTF.

The chain combines TRBV7-8 with TRBJ2-5, with a weak D call TRBD2 (6 bases). V dropped 0 bases and J dropped 1 base, with 9 bases sitting between them. This CDR3 is 15 amino acids long. From germline, CDR1 is SGHVS and CDR2 FQNEAQ. CDR3 DNA sequence: TGTGCCAGCAGCTTAGCCGGGGGACTCCAAGAGACCCAGTACTTC. Its translation is CASSLAGGLQETQYF.

The rearrangement uses TRBV11-3 and TRBJ2-2, with D perhaps TRBD2 (6 bases). Germline loops: CDR1 SGHNT, CDR2 YENEEA. V lost 3 bases, J lost 6 bases, and 8 bases lay in between. This CDR3 is 13 amino acids long. CDR3 amino acids: CASSLGGAGELFF. The CDR3 DNA reads TGTGCCAGCAGCTTGGGGGGAGCCGGGGAGCTGTTTTTT.

The V gene is TRBV19, the J gene TRBJ2-5; D is uncertain. CDR1 and CDR2 from the germline V gene are LNHDA and SQIVND (reference sequence). V lost 4 bases and J 0 bases, leaving 18 bases between the germline ends. The CDR3 covers 17 residues. In DNA, the CDR3 is TGTGCCAGTAGTACCTCCCACACGACCCCGTACCAAGAGACCCAGTACTTC. This gives the protein CASSTSHTTPYQETQYF.

J is TRBJ2-5 and V is TRBV5-4, with D maybe TRBD1 (6 bases). The ends were cut back, 1 base at V and 1 base at J, with 8 bases in the middle. The CDR3 loop spans 14 amino acids. The germline V gene encodes CDR1 SGHNT and CDR2 YYREEE (reference sequence). CDR3 nucleotides: TGTGCCAGCAGCTTGTTGGGGGCCCAAGAGACCCAGTACTTC. This codes for CASSLLGAQETQYF.

V is TRBV6-1 and J is TRBJ1-4, with D hard to call. V gave up 6 bases and J gave up 5 bases, with 16 bases separating them. Germline CDR1 MNHNS, CDR2 SASEGT. The CDR3 is made up of 15 amino acids. The CDR3 loop is CASRRSELVNEKLFF. CDR3 in DNA: TGTGCCAGCAGGAGATCCGAGCTAGTGAATGAAAAACTGTTTTTT.

The chain employs TRBV6-1 and TRBJ2-5; a weak D match, TRBD1 (6 bases). The CDR3 runs to 13 residues. Germline V gene data show CDR1 as MNHNS and CDR2 as SASEGT. V lost 2 bases and J 7 bases, leaving 11 bases between the germline ends. The CDR3 reads CASSEQGRGTQYF. In nucleotides, the CDR3 is TGTGCCAGCAGTGAACAGGGGAGAGGGACCCAGTACTTC.

This rearrangement joins TRBV7-2 to TRBJ2-1; the match to TRBD1 covers 11 bases. The CDR3 has 15 amino acids. V lost 3 bases and J lost 9; bases outside the gene matches: 7. The germline V gene encodes CDR1 SGHTA and CDR2 FQGNSA. The CDR3 region is CASSFSRDRGGEQFF. The CDR3 nucleotides read TGTGCCAGCAGCTTTAGTAGGGACAGGGGGGGTGAGCAGTTCTTC.

The chain carries TRBV18 and TRBJ2-7, with TRBD1 as a possible D gene (5 bases). The V end was cut by 3 bases, the J end by 6 bases, with 9 bases between. The germline V gene encodes CDR1 KGHSH and CDR2 LQKENI. The CDR3 covers 12 residues. CDR3 residues: CASSPDTPEQYF. For the CDR3, the DNA is TGTGCCAGCTCACCGGACACGCCCGAGCAGTACTTC.

The chain couples TRBV19 to TRBJ2-5, with D maybe TRBD2 (6 bases). The CDR3 is 15 amino acids. Trimming took off 6 bases at V and 5 bases at J, with 19 bases between the two ends. Germline CDR1 LNHDA, CDR2 SQIVND (reference sequence). Written as DNA, the CDR3 is TGTGCCAGTAGCGCCAGTAGCGGCTGGGGGGAGACCCAGTACTTC. Its translation: CASSASSGWGETQYF.

J is TRBJ2-3 and V is TRBV19; 8 bases align to TRBD1. The CDR3 runs 13 residues. From germline, CDR1 is LNHDA and CDR2 SQIVND (reference sequence). V lost 8 bases, J lost 0 bases, and 1 base stayed unmatched. In DNA form, the CDR3 reads TGTGCCAGTGGGACAGGCAGCACAGATACGCAGTATTTT. Amino acid sequence: CASGTGSTDTQYF.

The V gene is TRBV12-1, the J gene TRBJ1-5; the table assigns TRBD1, which was not confirmed against the DNA. TRBV12-1 is given as a pseudogene. The CDR3 totals 13 residues. The CDR3 bases are TGTGCCAGCCCTCAGGTTAGCAATCAGCCCCAGCATTTT. It encodes CASPQVSNQPQHF.